What follows are 27 T cell receptor beta chains derived from one specimen sequenced in a study of response to subunit inactivated influenza vaccine. TCRdb itself ran the RT-PCR reads through MiXCR, one entry per CDR3 protein. The sample records roughly 570,000 distinct CDR3 sequences, around 13% being singletons. The specimen comprised PBMCs from blood, sampled approximately 13 days after vaccination. These receptors were collected from a man aged 50-59 years who received an inactivated influenza vaccine.

This clonotype was recorded a few times. This rearrangement joins TRBV20-1 to TRBJ2-1; D call uncertain. Germline loops: CDR1 DFQATT, CDR2 SNEGSKA (reference sequence). V dropped 5 bases and J dropped 14 bases, with 13 bases sitting between them. There are 10 residues in the CDR3. The CDR3 DNA is TGCAGTGCTCAAGACCAACGGGAGTTCTTC. Translating it yields CSAQDQREFF.

This clonotype turned up a few times. This chain joins TRBV29-1 and TRBJ2-7; TRBD2 is a possible D gene (6 bases). There are 16 residues in the CDR3. Germline assignment: CDR1 SQVTM and CDR2 ANQGSEA. V lost 0 bases to trimming and J lost 0 bases, with 15 bases between them. The CDR3 DNA reads as TGCAGCGTTGAAGATCGGGCGGGGACCAACTCCTACGAGCAGTACTTC. This translates into CSVEDRAGTNSYEQYF.

The chain employs TRBV3-1 and TRBJ1-1; unclear D gene. V was shortened by 2 bases and J by 4 bases, with 5 bases between the two germline ends. Germline V gene sequence: CDR1 LGHDT, CDR2 YNNKEL (reference sequence). This CDR3 comprises 12 residues. CDR3 nucleotide sequence: TGTGCCAGCAGCCAATCCAGCACTGAAGCTTTCTTT. It translates to CASSQSSTEAFF.

In this sample, this clonotype turned up a few times. V and J are TRBV28 and TRBJ2-2; D is possibly TRBD1 (6 bases). This CDR3 is built from 18 residues. Trimming pared 3 bases from V and 7 bases from J, leaving 24 bases between. Germline CDR1 reads MDHEN; CDR2 reads SYDVKM. The CDR3: CASSFNPGHTNAGGELFF. For the CDR3, the DNA is TGTGCCAGCAGTTTCAACCCGGGACACACGAATGCTGGCGGGGAGCTGTTTTTT.

This clonotype was counted only a few times. J is TRBJ1-1 and V is TRBV6-5; no clear D. The CDR3 spans 13 residues. V was clipped by 3 bases and J by 6 bases, with 11 bases between them. Germline values: CDR1 MNHEY, CDR2 SVGAGI. The CDR3 DNA reads TGTGCCAGCAGTTATGAGCGACACTCTGAAGCTTTCTTT. Its protein product is CASSYERHSEAFF.

This chain's CDR3 is CASSEGPGQGTYEQYF. The CDR3 nucleotides read TGTGCCAGCAGCGAGGGACCGGGACAGGGGACCTACGAGCAGTACTTC. The rearrangement links TRBV9 to TRBJ2-7, with 10 nucleotides matching TRBD1. The junction had 8 bases not matched to a gene; V was cut back by 3 bases and J by 2 bases. In germline, CDR1 is SGDLS, CDR2 YYNGEE. The CDR3 loop spans 16 amino acids. The full variable domain, completed using reference TRBV9 and TRBJ2-7, is DSGVTQTPKHLITATGQRVTLRCSPRSGDLSVYWYQQSLDQGLQFLIQYYNGEERAKGNILERFSAQQFPDLHSELNLSSLELGDSALYFCASSEGPGQGTYEQYFGPGTRLTVT.

This clonotype was found a few times. At one of its ends the junction is not consistent with the germline gene, which may arise from a read error. The chain uses TRBV7-9 and TRBJ2-3; D perhaps matches TRBD2 (6 bases). Looked up from germline, CDR1 is SEHNR and CDR2 is FQNEAQ (reference sequence). The CDR3 sequence is 12 residues long. The CDR3 coding sequence is TGTGCCAGCAGCTTATCAAGACTAGGAGCCTCTTTT. Amino acid sequence: CASSLSRLGASF.

In this sample, this clonotype turned up a few times. V and J are TRBV5-1 and TRBJ2-7; D uncertain. CDR3 length equals 12 residues. Deletions cut 4 bases from V and 6 bases from J, with 11 bases between. Germline V CDR1 and CDR2: SGHRS, YFSETQ. In DNA, the CDR3 is TGCGCCAGCAGCCCTTCAAATTTCGAGCAGTACTTC. Protein: CASSPSNFEQYF.

The chain carries TRBV20-1 and TRBJ1-1; D gene uncertain. Germline CDR1 is DFQATT and CDR2 is SNEGSKA (reference sequence). This CDR3 region has 11 residues. Trimming cost V 6 bases and J 0 bases, with 5 bases left between them. CDR3 sequence reads: CSAGLNTEAFF. The CDR3 DNA follows: TGCAGTGCCGGACTGAACACTGAAGCTTTCTTT.

This sequence joins TRBV6-2 or TRBV6-3 and TRBJ1-5, with D uncertain. From germline, CDR1 is MNHEY and CDR2 SVGEGT. The CDR3 sequence is 13 residues long. With 0 bases removed from V and 4 bases from J, the gap between germline ends came to 4 bases. This CDR3 is CASSYSQNQPQHF. The CDR3 DNA follows: TGTGCCAGCAGTTACTCACAGAATCAGCCCCAGCATTTT.

This clonotype occurred a few times. This chain joins TRBV5-1 and TRBJ2-1, with 11 bases matching TRBD2. The CDR3 is 15 amino acids. CDR1 and CDR2 from the germline V gene are SGHRS and YFSETQ. Germline trimming cut 2 bases from V and 9 bases from J; bases unmatched to any gene: 7. The CDR3 sequence: CASSFSGGAPIEQFF. CDR3 coding DNA: TGCGCCAGCAGCTTTAGCGGGGGGGCCCCGATTGAGCAGTTCTTC.

J is TRBJ2-2 and V is TRBV5-1, with a weak D call TRBD2 (5 bases). The CDR3 is 15 residues long. V was clipped by 8 bases and J by 5 bases, with 19 bases between them. CDR1 and CDR2 from the germline V gene are SGHRS and YFSETQ. Written as DNA, the CDR3 is TGCGCCAGTTCTCCGGGGTGGTCGGAAACCGGGGAGCTGTTTTTT. Its protein product is CASSPGWSETGELFF.

The chain links TRBV29-1 to TRBJ2-5; D is uncertain. The CDR3 runs to 12 residues. V was pared by 3 bases and J by 5 bases, with 10 bases between. Looked up from germline, CDR1 is SQVTM and CDR2 is ANQGSEA. The CDR3 bases are TGCAGCGTTGACAGAACCGGGGAGACCCAGTACTTC. This translates into CSVDRTGETQYF.

This clonotype showed up just once. V is TRBV6-2 or TRBV6-3 and J is TRBJ1-4, with D hard to call. Germline values: CDR1 MNHEY, CDR2 SVGEGT. V lost 6 bases, J lost 8 bases, and 7 bases lay in between. CDR3 length: 11 amino acids. CDR3 amino acids: CASRRLEKLFF. CDR3 in DNA: TGTGCCAGCAGACGGTTGGAAAAACTGTTTTTT.

The rearrangement links TRBV2 to TRBJ2-3; the match to TRBD2 covers 11 bases. The CDR3 totals 15 residues. CDR1 SNHLY and CDR2 FYNNEI come from the germline V gene. V gave up 4 bases and J gave up 4 bases; unmatched junction bases: 4. CDR3 DNA: TGTGCCAGCAGTGTTTTTAGCGGGAGGGCAGATACGCAGTATTTT. It specifies CASSVFSGRADTQYF.

There are a few counts of this clonotype. V usage is TRBV20-1 and J usage is TRBJ2-1; 8 bases map to TRBD2. CDR1 DFQATT and CDR2 SNEGSKA come from the germline V gene (reference sequence). The J segment lost 3 bases and the V segment lost 5 bases, leaving 9 bases of the junction unmatched. CDR3 size: 15 residues. The chain's CDR3 is CSAADSGAIYNEQFF. The CDR3 DNA follows: TGCAGTGCTGCCGATAGCGGGGCCATCTACAATGAGCAGTTCTTC.

This clonotype was seen once. V is TRBV7-2 and J is TRBJ2-7; 10 bases fit TRBD2. The CDR3 covers 15 residues. Germline values: CDR1 SGHTA, CDR2 FQGNSA. V lost 4 bases and J lost 5; bases outside the gene matches: 8. The chain's CDR3 is CASSYASGRRDEQYF. In DNA, the CDR3 is TGTGCCAGCAGCTACGCTAGCGGGAGAAGAGACGAGCAGTACTTC.

The chain is built from TRBV5-1 and TRBJ1-1; D not certain. CDR3 length: 14 amino acids. Trimming removed 5 bases from V and 3 bases from J, with 14 bases in between. Looked up from germline, CDR1 is SGHRS and CDR2 is YFSETQ. The CDR3 loop reads CASSVARADTEAFF. The CDR3 bases are TGCGCCAGCAGTGTCGCCCGGGCTGACACTGAAGCTTTCTTT.

For the CDR3, the DNA is TGCGCCAGCAGCCTACGTCGGGGGGAGTACTACGAGCAGTACTTC. Residues: CASSLRRGEYYEQYF. V usage is TRBV4-3 and J usage is TRBJ2-7, with TRBD2 matching over 7 bases. CDR1 is LGHNA, CDR2 YSLEER, per germline. V shed 4 bases, J shed 3 bases, and the junction held 9 bases outside the gene matches. The CDR3 consists of 15 residues.

The chain couples TRBV12-3 or TRBV12-4 to TRBJ2-7, with 9 bases lining up with TRBD1. The trim removed 3 bases at V and 5 bases at J, leaving 8 bases unmatched. The CDR3 runs to 15 residues. CDR3 nucleotide sequence: TGTGCCAGCAGTTTTGCCCGGGACAGGGTCGACGAGCAGTACTTC. It codes for CASSFARDRVDEQYF.

The sample holds a few counts of this clonotype. The DNA for the CDR3 is TGTGCCAGCAGCCAAGACATGGGACTAGATTCACACGAGCAGTACTTC. It yields the protein CASSQDMGLDSHEQYF. The chain combines TRBV3-1 with TRBJ2-7; 8 bases match TRBD2. CDR1 is LGHDT and CDR2 is YNNKEL in the germline V gene (reference sequence). V lost 0 bases to trimming and J lost 5 bases; unmatched junction nucleotides: 9. CDR3 length: 16 residues.

Here the CDR3 reads CASRLGQGYSYEQYF. For the CDR3, the DNA is TGTGCCAGCAGACTGGGACAGGGGTACTCCTACGAGCAGTACTTC. The chain recombines TRBV12-3 or TRBV12-4 with TRBJ2-7, with TRBD1 identical over 10 bases. J was trimmed by 0 bases and V by 6 bases; bases with no gene match: 5. CDR3 length equals 15 residues.

The gene calls are TRBV6-1 and TRBJ1-3, with D perhaps matching TRBD1 (5 bases). The CDR3 loop spans 15 amino acids. The V end lost 8 bases, the J end lost 0 bases, and 14 bases lay between the germline ends. Germline assignment: CDR1 MNHNS and CDR2 SASEGT. The CDR3 is CASFPGQTSGNTIYF. The CDR3 coding sequence is TGTGCCAGCTTCCCGGGGCAGACCTCTGGAAACACCATATATTTT.

Only a few counts were recorded for this clonotype. The chain joins TRBV5-1 to TRBJ2-3; 7 bases line up with TRBD1. The CDR3 has 15 residues. Germline V CDR1 and CDR2: SGHRS, YFSETQ. The junction had 7 bases not matched to a gene; V was cut back by 6 bases and J by 0 bases. The CDR3 loop reads CASTKGQTSTDTQYF. In DNA form, the CDR3 reads TGCGCCAGCACCAAGGGACAGACTAGCACAGATACGCAGTATTTT.

This clonotype turned up a few times. In nucleotides, the CDR3 is TGTGCCACCAGTGACCCAAGAGCGTTCACAGATACGCAGTATTTT. It yields the protein CATSDPRAFTDTQYF. The chain combines TRBV24-1 with TRBJ2-3; D not certain. CDR1 and CDR2 from the germline V gene are KGHDR and SFDVKD. CDR3 length: 15 residues. The V gene lost 4 bases and the J gene lost 2 bases, with 12 bases spanning the gap.

This clonotype came up many times. CDR3 in DNA: TGTGCCAGCAGCGTAGACTCGGGATCTGGAAACACCATATATTTT. Protein sequence: CASSVDSGSGNTIYF. The rearrangement links TRBV9 to TRBJ1-3; D gene unclear. The germline V and J ends were trimmed by 0 bases and 1 base, with 8 bases remaining between them. This CDR3 comprises 15 residues. From germline, CDR1 is SGDLS and CDR2 YYNGEE. The full variable domain, with the rest looked up from reference TRBV9 and TRBJ1-3, is DSGVTQTPKHLITATGQRVTLRCSPRSGDLSVYWYQQSLDQGLQFLIQYYNGEERAKGNILERFSAQQFPDLHSELNLSSLELGDSALYFCASSVDSGSGNTIYFGEGSWLTVV.

This rearrangement joins TRBV5-1 to TRBJ1-5; D unclear. The V gene lost 7 bases and the J gene lost 5 bases, with 19 bases spanning the gap. Germline CDR1 SGHRS, CDR2 YFSETQ. The CDR3 length is 15 residues. CDR3 bases: TGCGCCAGCGCCTCCGGACCTAATGGGGATCAGCCCCAGCATTTT. Protein sequence: CASASGPNGDQPQHF.